The 30 T cell receptor beta chains in this list originate from one sample, sequenced in a study of glioma-infiltrating T cells. TCR alpha and beta CDR3 regions were amplified from RNA using iRepertoire nested multiplex PCR. TCRdb ran MiXCR on the multiplex PCR reads and lists one entry per CDR3 protein. The repertoire holds 35,000 to 45,000 distinct CDR3 sequences, with under 25% as singletons. Sequenced material: glioma tissue, nonneoplastic brain tissue, or PBMCs (not recorded which). These TCRs come from a human donor with low-grade glioma or glioblastoma, undergoing nonglioma brain surgery, or in good health (not recorded which).

This clonotype appeared a few times. The chain links TRBV12-3 or TRBV12-4 to TRBJ1-3; D not resolved. The V end lost 1 base, the J end lost 0 bases, and 13 bases lay between the germline ends. This CDR3 has 17 amino acids. The CDR3 nucleotides are TGTGCCAGCAGTTTAGTACCCGACGGAGGCTCTGGAAACACCATATATTTT. This codes for CASSLVPDGGSGNTIYF.

The chain has TRBV12-3 or TRBV12-4 and TRBJ2-7, with 11 bases aligning to TRBD1. The J segment lost 3 bases and the V segment lost 9 bases, leaving 10 bases of the junction unmatched. The CDR3 spans 15 residues. The CDR3 here is CASRQQGTGGYEQYF. CDR3 in DNA: TGTGCCAGTAGACAACAAGGGACAGGGGGCTACGAGCAGTACTTC.

This clonotype showed up many times. V is TRBV27 and J is TRBJ1-2, with TRBD1 as a possible D gene (6 bases). Trimming removed 5 bases from V and 4 bases from J, with 17 bases in between. The germline V gene has CDR1 MNHEY and CDR2 SMNVEV (reference sequence). The CDR3 runs to 15 residues. DNA of the CDR3: TGTGCCAGCAGTCTGACAGGTTTGCGATCCTATGGCTACACCTTC. Protein sequence: CASSLTGLRSYGYTF.

In its sample, this clonotype was seen many times. The V and J genes are TRBV19 and TRBJ1-1; tentative D call: TRBD1 (6 bases). The ends were cut back, 4 bases at V and 0 bases at J, with 9 bases in the middle. CDR1 LNHDA and CDR2 SQIVND come from the germline V gene (reference sequence). This CDR3 has 14 amino acids. This CDR3 is CASSRGALNTEAFF. The CDR3 region has the DNA TGTGCCAGTAGTAGGGGGGCCCTGAACACTGAAGCTTTCTTT.

This clonotype was seen repeatedly, ten times or more. CDR3 coding DNA: TGTGCCAGTCCCTCACCCCCGGCTAGCGGGGGGGAAGAGACCCAGTACTTC. The encoded protein is CASPSPPASGGEETQYF. This chain joins TRBV19 and TRBJ2-5; 12 bases map to TRBD2. The CDR3 extends over 17 amino acids. Germline-derived CDR1 and CDR2 are LNHDA and SQIVND (reference sequence). Trimming at V came to 8 bases and at J to 3 bases, leaving 13 bases not matched to a gene.

This clonotype was observed once. An end of the junction differs from the germline gene, which may be a read error. This chain joins TRBV12-3 or TRBV12-4 and TRBJ1-5; TRBD1 is a possible D gene (5 bases). The CDR3 is 16 amino acids. In nucleotides, the CDR3 is TGTGCCAGCAGTCCTGGGGGGACCGCTAGCAATCGGCCCCAGCATTTT. This translates into CASSPGGTASNRPQHF.

The table lists this clonotype with many counts. The chain has TRBV14 and TRBJ2-1, with TRBD2 matching over 8 bases. CDR1 and CDR2 (germline): SGHDN, FVKESK. The CDR3 runs 13 residues. J lost 4 bases, V lost 8 bases, and 4 bases had no gene match. The CDR3 here is CASQRELYNEQFF. The CDR3, as DNA: TGTGCCAGCCAGCGGGAGTTATACAATGAGCAGTTCTTC.

On this clonotype: One base away lies a much larger clone, so this may be a sequencing read error. The genes are TRBV28 and TRBJ2-3; tentatively, D is TRBD1 or TRBD2 (5 bases each). The CDR3 consists of 15 residues. Germline CDR1 MDHEN, CDR2 SYDVKM. The CDR3 DNA sequence: TGTGCCGGCAGTTCCGCCGGGACCCGAAGGGATACGCAGTATTTT. This gives the protein CAGSSAGTRRDTQYF.

The CDR3 coding sequence is TGTGCCAGCTCCCCTGGGGGGGGCAAGCGCTATGAGCAGTTCTTC. This translates into CASSPGGGKRYEQFF. This chain links TRBV5-4 with TRBJ2-1; maybe TRBD2 (7 bases). CDR3 length: 15 amino acids. Germline lookup yields CDR1 SGHNT and CDR2 YYREEE (reference sequence). V lost 7 bases to trimming and J lost 8 bases, with 22 bases between them. Variable domain in full (rest from reference TRBV5-4 and TRBJ2-1): ETGVTQSPTHLIKTRGQQVTLRCSSQSGHNTVSWYQQALGQGPQFIFQYYREEENGRGNFPPRFSGLQFPNYSSELNVNALELDDSALYLCASSPGGGKRYEQFFGPGTRLTVL.

The V gene is TRBV10-2, the J gene TRBJ2-5, with D hard to call. The ends were cut back, 3 bases at V and 5 bases at J, with 13 bases in the middle. Germline values: CDR1 WSHSY, CDR2 SAAADI. This CDR3 has 14 residues. Here the CDR3 DNA reads TGCGCCAGCAGTGATTACCAACTTCCGGAGACCCAGTACTTC. Amino acids: CASSDYQLPETQYF.

The sample holds many counts of this clonotype. V usage is TRBV28 and J usage is TRBJ1-5; no definite D call. The germline gives CDR1 MDHEN, CDR2 SYDVKM. There are 13 residues in the CDR3. V dropped 8 bases and J dropped 1 base, with 9 bases sitting between them. CDR3 sequence (DNA): TGTGCCAGCGATTGGACGAGCAATCAGCCCCAGCATTTT. Protein: CASDWTSNQPQHF.

This clonotype came up many times. The chain recombines TRBV14 with TRBJ2-2, with D possibly TRBD2 on 6 matching bases. Between the trimmed V and J ends, which lost 5 bases and 6 bases, there was a span of 10 bases. The CDR3 covers 13 residues. From germline, CDR1 is SGHDN and CDR2 FVKESK. The CDR3 DNA reads TGTGCCAGCAGCGCCTGGGGGGCCGGGGAGCTGTTTTTT. Amino acids: CASSAWGAGELFF.

This clonotype has at least ten counts. This chain uses TRBV2 with TRBJ2-3; 8 bases fit TRBD1. The CDR3 is made up of 17 amino acids. From germline, CDR1 is SNHLY and CDR2 FYNNEI. With 4 bases clipped from V and 5 bases from J, the junction kept 14 bases outside the gene matches. As DNA, the CDR3 is TGTGCCAGCAGTGGCCCTCGAGGACAGGGAAAAAAAGATACGCAGTATTTT. Amino acids: CASSGPRGQGKKDTQYF.

This clonotype was recorded a few times. The rearrangement joins TRBV5-6 to TRBJ1-1; D is undetermined. In germline, CDR1 is SGHDT, CDR2 YYEEEE. The CDR3 loop spans 15 amino acids. V lost 2 bases, J lost 1 base, and 12 bases lay in between. In DNA form, the CDR3 reads TGTGCCAGCAGCTTATTGGGGAAGCAGAACACTGAAGCTTTCTTT. As protein: CASSLLGKQNTEAFF. Complete variable domain (other parts from reference TRBV5-6 and TRBJ1-1): DAGVTQSPTHLIKTRGQQVTLRCSPKSGHDTVSWYQQALGQGPQFIFQYYEEEERQRGNFPDRFSGHQFPNYSSELNVNALLLGDSALYLCASSLLGKQNTEAFFGQGTRLTVV.

Ten or more counts support this clonotype. This chain connects TRBV2 to TRBJ1-2; TRBD1 aligns across 8 bases. CDR1 and CDR2 (germline): SNHLY, FYNNEI. CDR3 length equals 15 residues. J lost 5 bases, V lost 3 bases, and 8 bases had no gene match. The CDR3: CASSELAGGPYGYTF. The CDR3 bases are TGTGCCAGCAGTGAGTTGGCAGGGGGCCCATATGGCTACACCTTC.

The chain uses TRBV29-1 and TRBJ1-1, with D possibly matching TRBD1 (5 bases). From germline, CDR1 is SQVTM and CDR2 ANQGSEA. V dropped 4 bases and J dropped 4 bases, with 10 bases sitting between them. There are 12 residues in the CDR3. CDR3 DNA: TGCAGCGTTGTTACGGGGGGCACTGAAGCTTTCTTT. Protein product: CSVVTGGTEAFF.

This clonotype appeared many times. The V call is TRBV6-4, the J call TRBJ2-1; a weak D match, TRBD1 (5 bases). Germline V gives CDR1 MRHNA, CDR2 SNTAGT. V was clipped by 4 bases and J by 8 bases, with 15 bases between them. The CDR3 totals 14 residues. DNA of the CDR3: TGTGCCAGCAGTGTCGGGCAGGGCTCGGATGAGCAGTTCTTC. Translated: CASSVGQGSDEQFF.

This clonotype is medium-sized. The CDR3 loop reads CASSWAGGYNEQFF. The DNA of the CDR3 is TGTGCCAGCAGTTGGGCAGGGGGTTACAATGAGCAGTTCTTC. The rearrangement joins TRBV27 to TRBJ2-1; 7 bases fit TRBD1. The germline V gene encodes CDR1 MNHEY and CDR2 SMNVEV (reference sequence). The V segment lost 4 bases and the J segment 4 bases; nucleotides outside the gene matches: 4. This CDR3 comprises 14 residues.

This clonotype has ten or more counts. The J gene is TRBJ2-7, the V gene TRBV4-1; 7 nucleotides align to TRBD2. J gave up 6 bases and V 0 bases, and 2 bases lay outside the gene matches. There are 13 residues in the CDR3. Per germline, CDR1 MGHRA and CDR2 YSYEKL. Written as DNA, the CDR3 is TGCGCCAGCAGCCAAGAGGGCGGGGGCGAGCAGTACTTC. It yields the protein CASSQEGGGEQYF.

This clonotype occurred many times. The chain links TRBV6-1 to TRBJ2-1, with D possibly matching TRBD1 (5 bases). The CDR3 runs 15 residues. Trimming removed 7 bases from V and 2 bases from J, with 15 bases in between. The germline V gene encodes CDR1 MNHNS and CDR2 SASEGT. Here the CDR3 DNA reads TGTGCCAGCACCCCCCAGGGCGGTCCCTACAATGAGCAGTTCTTC. Protein sequence: CASTPQGGPYNEQFF.

As to this clonotype: A much larger clone differs from this one at a single base, so this may be a read error. This chain joins TRBV4-1 and TRBJ1-5, with unresolved D. The length of the CDR3 is 14 residues. Germline V gene data show CDR1 as MGHRA and CDR2 as YSYEKL. CDR3 DNA sequence: TGCGCCAGCAGCCAAGAACGAGGCAATCAGCGCCAGCATTTT. Translated, it gives CASSQERGNQRQHF.

The sample holds many counts of this clonotype. The chain uses TRBV12-3 or TRBV12-4 and TRBJ1-2; 7 bases align to TRBD1. There are 13 residues in the CDR3. The trim removed 3 bases at V and 7 bases at J, leaving 5 bases unmatched. The CDR3 bases are TGTGCCAGCAGTTTTGCCAGGGGGTCTGGCTACACCTTC. Residues: CASSFARGSGYTF.

This clonotype has ten or more counts. The chain is built from TRBV28 and TRBJ1-5, with D hard to call. The CDR3 length is 11 residues. V was clipped by 3 bases and J by 11 bases, with 8 bases between them. In germline, CDR1 is MDHEN, CDR2 SYDVKM. The CDR3 sequence: CASSLSEAQHF. CDR3 sequence (DNA): TGTGCCAGCAGTTTGAGCGAAGCCCAGCATTTT.

This clonotype was detected many times. V usage is TRBV10-1 and J usage is TRBJ1-2; D possibly corresponds to TRBD1 (5 bases). V lost 6 bases, J lost 4 bases, and 18 bases lay in between. Germline assignment: CDR1 WNHNN and CDR2 SYGVQD (reference sequence). The CDR3 length is 15 residues. The CDR3 reads CASRSPRQNPYGYTF. The CDR3 nucleotides read TGCGCCAGCAGATCCCCGAGACAGAATCCCTATGGCTACACCTTC.

The table lists this clonotype with a few counts. The rearrangement links TRBV5-1 to TRBJ1-5; maybe TRBD1 (6 bases). V lost 4 bases and J 2 bases, leaving 10 bases between the germline ends. This CDR3 spans 14 amino acids. Germline V gene data show CDR1 as SGHRS and CDR2 as YFSETQ. CDR3 sequence: CASSPSGGNQPQHF. The CDR3 coding sequence is TGCGCCAGCAGCCCTTCAGGGGGCAATCAGCCCCAGCATTTT.

The rearrangement links TRBV12-3 or TRBV12-4 to TRBJ2-3; D may be TRBD1 or TRBD2 (6 bases each). V was cut by 4 bases and J by 6 bases, with 17 bases left in between. This CDR3 is built from 15 residues. The CDR3 sequence is CASSSTGGGMDTQYF. The CDR3 bases are TGTGCCAGCAGTTCTACAGGAGGGGGGATGGATACGCAGTATTTT.

V is TRBV3-1 and J is TRBJ1-5; D uncertain. This CDR3 spans 13 amino acids. Germline V gene lookup returns CDR1 LGHDT and CDR2 YNNKEL (reference sequence). Trimming left V 5 bases short and J 4 bases short, with 9 bases between. CDR3 region: CASSRTNNQPQHF. In nucleotides, the CDR3 is TGTGCCAGCAGCAGGACTAATAATCAGCCCCAGCATTTT.

This clonotype has ten or more counts. The chain employs TRBV5-4 and TRBJ2-3, with 9 bases lining up with TRBD2. CDR3 length: 14 amino acids. Germline V gives CDR1 SGHNT, CDR2 YYREEE (reference sequence). With V trimmed by 4 bases and J by 1 base, 1 base remained unmatched. CDR3: CASSRTSGTDTQYF. The CDR3 nucleotides are TGTGCCAGCAGCCGGACTAGCGGCACAGATACGCAGTATTTT. Full variable domain (remainder filled in from reference TRBV5-4 and TRBJ2-3): ETGVTQSPTHLIKTRGQQVTLRCSSQSGHNTVSWYQQALGQGPQFIFQYYREEENGRGNFPPRFSGLQFPNYSSELNVNALELDDSALYLCASSRTSGTDTQYFGPGTRLTVL.

This clonotype came up many times. This chain uses TRBV3-1 with TRBJ2-3; perhaps TRBD2 as D (5 bases). This CDR3 has 17 amino acids. The germline V gene encodes CDR1 LGHDT and CDR2 YNNKEL (reference sequence). With 4 bases removed from V and 6 bases from J, the gap between germline ends came to 23 bases. The CDR3 DNA sequence: TGTGCCAGCAGCCGTAACCCGGGATCAGTGTTAGGTGATACGCAGTATTTT. It yields the protein CASSRNPGSVLGDTQYF.

This clonotype was observed many times. CDR3 coding DNA: TGTGCCAGCAGTTTGGGCATAGCGGGGCCCGGGGAGCTGTTTTTT. Its translation: CASSLGIAGPGELFF. The chain joins TRBV28 to TRBJ2-2; 8 bases fit TRBD2. Germline V gives CDR1 MDHEN, CDR2 SYDVKM. The CDR3 sequence is 15 residues long. Trimming at V came to 3 bases and at J to 6 bases, leaving 6 bases not matched to a gene.